Listed here is a single T cell receptor (beta chain). Its antigen is undetermined. This sample was taken from a study of cytomegalovirus exposure and HLA in healthy donors. Study findings and constraints: In vitro assays verified that a few CMV-associated chains recognized CMV antigens specifically.

13 Jbeta primers and 60 Vbeta primers were used for the PCR. Profiling relied on immunoSEQ multiplex PCR, and the TCRdb table lists in-frame clones only, not all of them. The repertoire holds 150,000 to 200,000 clones, with 75% to 85% as singletons. Germline V lookup: CDR1 SQVTM, CDR2 ANQGSEA. This CDR3 is built from 15 residues. J was trimmed by 4 bases and V by 3 bases; bases with no gene match: 9. This receptor was taken from a woman aged 45-65 years in good health and CMV-seronegative. The rearrangement links TRBV29-1 to TRBJ1-2, with TRBD1 matching over 9 bases. Source material: PBMCs. CDR3 in amino acids: CSVDNPGGQGYGYTF. CDR3 DNA: TGCAGCGTTGATAATCCCGGGGGACAGGGCTATGGCTACACCTTC.